This T cell receptor (beta chain) came from a study of vaccination and CD4 T cells after COVID-19. As for the study in general: Sample collection from a few convalescent patients took place at day 14 and days 161 to 241 post-vaccination. Researchers treated cells with overlapping spike peptides taken from SARS-CoV-2, HCoV-NL63, HCoV-OC43 and HCoV-229E.

The CDR3 contains 15 residues. Per germline, CDR1 MNHNS and CDR2 SASEGT. Deletions cut 4 bases from V and 2 bases from J, with 14 bases between. Comments on this clonotype: Its antigen is undetermined.

Sequencing of cultured CD4+ T cell DNA used the Oncomine TCR Beta short-read assay. TCRdb ran MiXCR on the PCR reads and lists one entry per CDR3 protein. The sample carries approximately 23,000 distinct CDR3 sequences, approximately 38% recorded once. The sample's time point: late sampling 161 to 241 days after vaccination in a few convalescent patients. The treatment was: roughly 10-day PBMC culture with coronavirus spike peptide pools or control peptides (ViraFEST assay). TCR sequencing followed the expansion of antigen-specific T cells with peptide pools in ViraFEST. The TCR comes from a human donor who had recovered from COVID-19. The V gene is TRBV6-1, the J gene TRBJ1-2; D gene uncertain. Sequencing used CD4+ T cells from blood, cultured in vitro, obtained about 7 months after SARS-CoV-2 vaccination. CDR3 residues: CASSASGSVNYGYTF. As DNA, the CDR3 is TGTGCCAGCAGTGCTTCTGGCAGTGTCAACTATGGCTACACCTTC.